This TCR beta chain comes out of a study of blood T cell repertoires in COVID-19. Study overall: Samples taken during acute and convalescent COVID-19 were collected in the United States, Italy and Spain. T cells, B-cell-depleted T cells, or PBMCs supplied cDNA or gDNA.

As handled by the study authors: Scientists estimated how many nucleated cells there were by amplifying reference gene primers. Profiled with immunoSEQ multiplex PCR; TCRdb holds only in-frame clones, not every one. That table furnishes V, J and clone size, whereas the DNA furnished D and trimming. The repertoire holds 150,000 to 200,000 clones, with more than 80% as singletons. This CDR3 region has 12 residues. Germline lookup yields CDR1 SQVTM and CDR2 ANQGSEA. The V end was cut by 2 bases, the J end by 5 bases, with 9 bases between. The TCR sequence derives from a man aged 55 to 70 with acute or convalescent COVID-19. This chain links TRBV29-1 with TRBJ1-2; D unresolved. The sequencing sample was made of peripheral blood. DNA for the CDR3: TGCAGCGTTGAAAAGGGAGGGTATGGCTACACCTTC. This gives the protein CSVEKGGYGYTF. Filled out from reference TRBV29-1 and TRBJ1-2, the complete variable domain reads SAVISQKPSRDICQRGTSLTIQCQVDSQVTMMFWYRQQPGQSLTLIATANQGSEATYESGFVIDKFPISRPNLTFSTLTVSNMSPEDSSIYLCSVEKGGYGYTFGSGTRLTVV.